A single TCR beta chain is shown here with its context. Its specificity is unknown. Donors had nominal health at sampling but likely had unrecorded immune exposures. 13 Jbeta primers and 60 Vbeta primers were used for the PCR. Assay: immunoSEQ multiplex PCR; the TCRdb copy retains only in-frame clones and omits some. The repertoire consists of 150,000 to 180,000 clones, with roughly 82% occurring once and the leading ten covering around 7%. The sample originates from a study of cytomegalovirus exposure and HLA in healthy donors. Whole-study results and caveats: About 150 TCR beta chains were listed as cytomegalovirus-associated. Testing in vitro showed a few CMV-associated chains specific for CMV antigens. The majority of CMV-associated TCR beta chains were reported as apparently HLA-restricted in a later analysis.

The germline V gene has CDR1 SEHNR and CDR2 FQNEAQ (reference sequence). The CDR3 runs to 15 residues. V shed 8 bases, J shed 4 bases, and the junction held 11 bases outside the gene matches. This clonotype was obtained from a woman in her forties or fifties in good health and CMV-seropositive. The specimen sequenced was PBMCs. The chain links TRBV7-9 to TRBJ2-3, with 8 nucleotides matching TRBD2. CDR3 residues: CASSSWGLGADTQYF. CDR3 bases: TGTGCCAGCTCCTCCTGGGGACTAGGAGCAGATACGCAGTATTTT.